One and the same sample provided the 16 T cell receptor beta chains below, sequenced in a study of cytomegalovirus exposure and HLA in healthy donors. 60 Vbeta and 13 Jbeta primers were used in PCR. Using immunoSEQ multiplex PCR, the repertoire was profiled, and TCRdb retains in-frame clones only, with some absent. This repertoire shows fewer than 70,000 clones, about 74% found once; its top ten account for 11%. Source material: PBMCs. The receptors were sampled from a woman aged 55-70 years in good health and CMV-seropositive.

This chain links TRBV30 with TRBJ1-2; D gene uncertain. Germline V gene sequence: CDR1 GTSNPN, CDR2 SVGIG (reference sequence). V was shortened by 0 bases and J by 4 bases, with 18 bases between the two germline ends. There are 16 residues in the CDR3. CDR3 in DNA: TGTGCCTGGAGTGTACAGCCCCAGACCCAGATCTATGGCTACACCTTC. Residues: CAWSVQPQTQIYGYTF.

The rearrangement uses TRBV19 and TRBJ1-5; perhaps TRBD1 as D (6 bases). The germline gives CDR1 LNHDA, CDR2 SQIVND (reference sequence). The CDR3 spans 15 residues. Trimming took 7 bases from V and 2 from J, leaving 15 bases between them. CDR3 coding DNA: TGTGCCAGTACCCGCGACAGGCAACGCAATCAGCCCCAGCATTTT. Protein: CASTRDRQRNQPQHF.

The rearrangement links TRBV27 to TRBJ2-3; TRBD1 matches 7 bases. The germline gives CDR1 MNHEY, CDR2 SMNVEV (reference sequence). V lost 1 base and J lost 11; bases outside the gene matches: 6. The CDR3 runs 13 residues. CDR3 bases: TGTGCCAGCAGTTTATTAACAGGGGTGGAGCAGTATTTT. Protein product: CASSLLTGVEQYF.

This rearrangement joins TRBV9 to TRBJ2-2, with TRBD2 identical over 9 bases. V gave up 4 bases and J gave up 8 bases; unmatched junction bases: 12. Germline V lookup: CDR1 SGDLS, CDR2 YYNGEE. The CDR3 is 16 residues long. In nucleotides, the CDR3 is TGTGCCAGCAGCTCAGCAGCTAGCGGGGCCCCTGGGGAGCTGTTTTTT. Translating it yields CASSSAASGAPGELFF.

V gene TRBV2 combines with J gene TRBJ1-2, with TRBD1 matching over 8 bases. Trimming at V came to 4 bases and at J to 6 bases, leaving 4 bases not matched to a gene. CDR3 size: 13 residues. CDR1 is SNHLY, CDR2 FYNNEI, per germline. The CDR3 DNA is TGTGCCAGCAGTGTGGACAGGGAGGATGGCTACACCTTC. This codes for CASSVDREDGYTF.

CDR3 sequence: CASSAVTANTGELFF. The CDR3 DNA is TGTGCCAGCAGTGCTGTTACGGCGAACACCGGGGAGCTGTTTTTT. V usage is TRBV2 and J usage is TRBJ2-2; D unresolved. Germline loops: CDR1 SNHLY, CDR2 FYNNEI. This CDR3 spans 15 amino acids. V dropped 4 bases and J dropped 0 bases, with 9 bases sitting between them. The full variable domain, its missing parts supplied by reference TRBV2 and TRBJ2-2, is EPEVTQTPSHQVTQMGQEVILRCVPISNHLYFYWYRQILGQKVEFLVSFYNNEISEKSEIFDDQFSVERPDGSNFTLKIRSTKLEDSAMYFCASSAVTANTGELFFGEGSRLTVL.

V usage is TRBV7-6 and J usage is TRBJ2-4, with no clear D. The length of the CDR3 is 12 residues. Deletions cut 3 bases from V and 5 bases from J, with 5 bases between. CDR1 and CDR2 from the germline V gene are SGHVS and FNYEAQ. The CDR3 sequence: CASSLVENIQYF. Here the CDR3 DNA reads TGTGCCAGCAGCTTGGTAGAAAACATTCAGTACTTC.

The chain recombines TRBV9 with TRBJ1-2; 7 bases align to TRBD1. The V and J ends lost 0 bases and 3 bases, in that order; junction bases with no gene match: 5. Germline V gene data show CDR1 as SGDLS and CDR2 as YYNGEE. There are 15 residues in the CDR3. This chain's CDR3 is CASSVAWDSDYGYTF. The DNA for the CDR3 is TGTGCCAGCAGCGTAGCCTGGGACAGCGACTATGGCTACACCTTC.

V is TRBV11-1 and J is TRBJ2-1, with no clear D. Germline CDR1 is SGHAT and CDR2 is FQDESV (reference sequence). The germline V and J ends were trimmed by 1 base and 1 base, with 11 bases remaining between them. The CDR3 covers 16 residues. CDR3: CASSLGARGSYNEQFF. The CDR3 nucleotides read TGTGCCAGCAGCTTAGGTGCGCGCGGATCCTACAATGAGCAGTTCTTC. The full variable domain, completed using reference TRBV11-1 and TRBJ2-1, is EAEVAQSPRYKITEKSQAVAFWCDPISGHATLYWYRQILGQGPELLVQFQDESVVDDSQLPKDRFSAERLKGVDSTLKIQPAELGDSAMYLCASSLGARGSYNEQFFGPGTRLTVL.

The chain has TRBV27 and TRBJ2-7, with D possibly TRBD2 on 6 matching bases. Germline V gene lookup returns CDR1 MNHEY and CDR2 SMNVEV (reference sequence). This CDR3 is 14 amino acids long. Between the trimmed V and J ends, which lost 0 bases and 11 bases, there was a span of 17 bases. CDR3 DNA sequence: TGTGCCAGCAGTTTATCGACTAGATATACCCTGGAGTACTTC. Translating gives CASSLSTRYTLEYF.

The gene calls are TRBV6-1 and TRBJ1-1, with TRBD1 matching over 7 bases. CDR1 is MNHNS and CDR2 is SASEGT in the germline V gene. The CDR3 totals 14 residues. After removal of 5 bases from V and 0 bases from J, the junction contained 3 bases not matched to a gene. CDR3 DNA sequence: TGTGCCAGCAGTAACAGGGGATTGAACACTGAAGCTTTCTTT. Translating gives CASSNRGLNTEAFF.

The chain combines TRBV7-2 with TRBJ1-4; TRBD1 aligns across 7 bases. V lost 5 bases and J lost 3; bases outside the gene matches: 6. The CDR3 runs to 15 residues. Germline CDR1 reads SGHTA; CDR2 reads FQGNSA. The CDR3 nucleotides read TGTGCCAGCAGCCTTTCAGGGGGAGCTAATGAAAAACTGTTTTTT. This encodes CASSLSGGANEKLFF.

This clone is judged medium-sized. This chain links TRBV2 with TRBJ2-1; no clear D gene. Per the germline V gene, CDR1 is SNHLY and CDR2 is FYNNEI. V gave up 6 bases and J gave up 2 bases, with 14 bases separating them. This CDR3 is 15 amino acids long. The CDR3 region has the DNA TGTGCCAGCAGCCTTGGCCGTACCCCCTACAATGAGCAGTTCTTC. Its translation: CASSLGRTPYNEQFF.

The genes are TRBV18 and TRBJ2-7; TRBD1 is a possible D gene (6 bases). Germline CDR1 reads KGHSH; CDR2 reads LQKENI. The length of the CDR3 is 13 residues. Between the trimmed V and J ends, which lost 3 bases and 4 bases, there was a span of 10 bases. CDR3 in amino acids: CASSPGTWYEQYF. CDR3 bases: TGTGCCAGCTCACCTGGGACATGGTACGAGCAGTACTTC.

On this clone: The sample contains more than one DNA sequence encoding this CDR3. V is TRBV12-5 and J is TRBJ1-1; 9 bases agree with TRBD1. This CDR3 is built from 14 residues. Germline loops: CDR1 LGHNT, CDR2 FRNRAP. V dropped 0 bases and J dropped 10; count of bases not matched to a gene: 6. The CDR3 sequence is CASGLVHGTGSAFF. The CDR3 DNA sequence: TGTGCTAGTGGTTTGGTCCATGGGACAGGGTCAGCTTTCTTT. The whole variable domain, remainder taken from reference TRBV12-5 and TRBJ1-1, is DARVTQTPRHKVTEMGQEVTMRCQPILGHNTVFWYRQTMMQGLELLAYFRNRAPLDDSGMPKDRFSAEMPDATLATLKIQPSEPRDSAVYFCASGLVHGTGSAFFGQGTRLTVV.

The V gene is TRBV9, the J gene TRBJ2-2; weak D call: TRBD1 (6 bases). The V end was cut by 3 bases, the J end by 2 bases, with 11 bases between. CDR3 length: 15 residues. CDR1 and CDR2 from the germline V gene are SGDLS and YYNGEE. DNA of the CDR3: TGTGCCAGCAGCGGATACAGGGATAACACCGGGGAGCTGTTTTTT. This encodes CASSGYRDNTGELFF.